A single T cell receptor (beta chain) is shown here with its context. The data are from a study of blood T cell repertoires in COVID-19. This CDR3 is 16 amino acids long. Between the trimmed V and J ends, which lost 6 bases and 0 bases, there was a span of 16 bases. Per germline, CDR1 SGHRS and CDR2 YFSETQ. Participants came from roughly 25 US areas, aged roughly 18 to 100 years. Per the study methods: Reference gene primers were amplified, and this amplification served to estimate nucleated cell counts. Sequenced by immunoSEQ multiplex PCR; TCRdb stores in-frame clones only, minus some. V and J calls and clone size are those listed in that table; D and trimming were worked out from the DNA. The sample shows about 220,000 clones, about 90% of them seen only once.

The chain combines TRBV5-1 with TRBJ2-1; D remains unclear. Sequenced: PBMCs or T cells enriched from blood (not recorded which). The receptor comes from a woman between 50 and 59 years old with acute COVID-19. CDR3 sequence: CASTLNTGSSYNEQFF. In nucleotides, the CDR3 is TGCGCCAGCACCCTGAACACGGGTAGCTCCTACAATGAGCAGTTCTTC.